This T cell receptor (beta chain) is from a study of T cell responses to AZD1222 COVID-19 vaccine. Clones were read by immunoSEQ multiplex PCR, and TCRdb kept only the in-frame ones, dropping some. The table has roughly 120,000 clones, more than 85% seen once. This clonotype was obtained from an adult in good health. The sample was peripheral blood, taken on day 0 of AZD1222 vaccination.

CDR3 DNA sequence: TGTGCCAGCAGCCAAGATTTGCCGGGACAGGCAGTGGGCACCATATATTTT. Amino acid sequence: CASSQDLPGQAVGTIYF. The chain couples TRBV4-2 to TRBJ1-3, with 8 bases matching TRBD1. Germline V gene sequence: CDR1 LGHNA, CDR2 YNFKEQ. The junction had 13 bases not matched to a gene; V was cut back by 0 bases and J by 9 bases. CDR3 length: 17 residues.